This TCR beta chain was profiled in a study of T cells in Graves' hyperthyroidism and ophthalmopathy. The study's findings and limits: In the analysis, a 13 V-J model separated ophthalmopathy from stable hyperthyroidism.

Authors of the study amplified TCR beta CDR3 regions from RNA transcripts. An initial round of RT-PCR targeting the TCR CDR3 relied on the HTBI primer set. One entry per CDR3 protein results from TCRdb running MiXCR on the multiplex PCR reads. This sample has 500,000 to 600,000 distinct CDR3 sequences, with over 15% found just once. This clonotype turned up a few times. The antigen is not known. The diagnostic basis comprised clinical symptoms, serum thyroxine and TRAb, thyroid ultrasound and orbital computed tomography. This sequence was found in a woman between 18 and 30 years old with Graves' hyperthyroidism. Sequenced input: blood.

Here the CDR3 DNA reads TGCAGTGCTACCTCAGGGGCGAACAATCAGCCCCAGCATTTT. Protein product: CSATSGANNQPQHF. J is TRBJ1-5 and V is TRBV20-1, with D maybe TRBD1 (6 bases). From germline, CDR1 is DFQATT and CDR2 SNEGSKA (reference sequence). The CDR3 consists of 14 residues. The ends were cut back, 4 bases at V and 3 bases at J, with 13 bases in the middle.